A single sample gave rise to the 21 T cell receptor beta chains below, sequenced in a study of shared clonotypes between healthy human individuals. Clones were sequenced by immunoSEQ multiplex PCR, and TCRdb holds only the in-frame ones, with some missing. The data hold 650,000 to 750,000 clones, with approximately 75% observed a single time. The specimen sequenced was memory CD4+ T cells sorted from blood. Noted subset: CD45RA-negative fraction. The receptor set was obtained from a woman aged 25-40 years in good health.

The sample holds a few counts of this clone. CDR3 region: CASRQDRDGHQPQHF. The CDR3 DNA is TGTGCCAGCAGACAAGACAGGGATGGTCATCAGCCCCAGCATTTT. This sequence joins TRBV6-5 and TRBJ1-5, with 7 bases identical to TRBD1. Germline values: CDR1 MNHEY, CDR2 SVGAGI. V dropped 6 bases and J dropped 5; count of bases not matched to a gene: 10. This CDR3 is 15 amino acids long.

This chain uses TRBV11-2 with TRBJ2-2, with D possibly TRBD1 on 6 matching bases. The V end was cut by 1 base, the J end by 9 bases, with 15 bases between. This CDR3 contains 15 residues. CDR1 and CDR2 from the germline V gene are SGHAT and FQNNGV. As DNA, the CDR3 is TGTGCCAGCAGCTTAGGGACAGCGGCGGGCCGGGAGCTGTTTTTT. Its protein is CASSLGTAAGRELFF. Full variable domain (outside the CDR3, taken from reference TRBV11-2 and TRBJ2-2): EAGVAQSPRYKIIEKRQSVAFWCNPISGHATLYWYQQILGQGPKLLIQFQNNGVVDDSQLPKDRFSAERLKGVDSTLKIQPAKLEDSAVYLCASSLGTAAGRELFFGEGSRLTVL.

The rearrangement links TRBV5-1 to TRBJ1-3; the match to TRBD1 covers 7 bases. The CDR3 sequence is 15 residues long. Germline V CDR1 and CDR2: SGHRS, YFSETQ. The junction had 9 bases not matched to a gene; V was cut back by 5 bases and J by 4 bases. CDR3 sequence reads: CASRRQGLRGNTIYF. The CDR3 nucleotides are TGCGCCAGCAGGCGACAGGGCTTACGCGGAAACACCATATATTTT.

The chain couples TRBV27 to TRBJ2-7; 7 nucleotides line up with TRBD2. The germline CDR1 and CDR2 sequences are MNHEY and SMNVEV (reference sequence). J lost 2 bases, V lost 5 bases, and 12 bases had no gene match. The CDR3 is 16 amino acids. The CDR3 here is CASSPISGGPTYEQYF. In DNA, the CDR3 is TGTGCCAGCAGTCCCATCTCGGGAGGCCCGACCTACGAGCAGTACTTC.

V usage is TRBV28 and J usage is TRBJ2-3; D possibly matches TRBD1 or TRBD2 (5 bases each). CDR3 length equals 16 residues. V was trimmed by 4 bases and J by 1 base, leaving 15 bases between them. Germline CDR1 MDHEN, CDR2 SYDVKM. The CDR3 is CASSSAGTPRTDTQYF. The CDR3 DNA follows: TGTGCCAGCAGTTCTGCAGGGACCCCGCGCACAGATACGCAGTATTTT.

V gene TRBV5-1 combines with J gene TRBJ2-7; D remains ambiguous. This CDR3 region has 14 residues. Trimming took off 3 bases at V and 0 bases at J, with 10 bases between the two ends. CDR1 is SGHRS and CDR2 is YFSETQ in the germline V gene. The CDR3 here is CASSSRLNSYEQYF. The CDR3 region has the DNA TGCGCCAGCAGCTCCCGACTGAACTCCTACGAGCAGTACTTC.

The rearrangement uses TRBV29-1 and TRBJ1-1; a weak D match, TRBD1 (6 bases). Per germline, CDR1 SQVTM and CDR2 ANQGSEA. Trimming pared 1 base from V and 3 bases from J, leaving 15 bases between. The CDR3 is 15 amino acids. In DNA, the CDR3 is TGCAGCGTTGAAGGGGTACAGGGTAGGTACACTGAAGCTTTCTTT. Translation: CSVEGVQGRYTEAFF.

V and J are TRBV4-2 and TRBJ1-4; the D gene is possibly TRBD1 (5 bases). Trimming stripped 2 bases from V and 0 bases from J, with 10 bases between. This CDR3 contains 16 residues. Germline V gene data show CDR1 as LGHNA and CDR2 as YNFKEQ. The CDR3 is CASSQLGQTTNEKLFF. Written as DNA, the CDR3 is TGTGCCAGCAGCCAATTAGGACAAACAACTAATGAAAAACTGTTTTTT.

This chain uses TRBV11-2 with TRBJ2-7; TRBD1 agrees at 8 bases. The germline CDR1 and CDR2 sequences are SGHAT and FQNNGV. The CDR3 is 16 amino acids. V shed 0 bases and J 7 bases; nucleotides not matched to a gene: 11. The CDR3 region is CASSLDLGQGLREQYF. In DNA, the CDR3 is TGTGCCAGCAGCTTAGATCTAGGACAGGGTTTGAGAGAGCAGTACTTC.

This chain connects TRBV28 to TRBJ1-2; perhaps TRBD1 as D (5 bases). This CDR3 region has 14 residues. CDR1 is MDHEN and CDR2 is SYDVKM in the germline V gene. Trimming stripped 2 bases from V and 8 bases from J, with 15 bases between. CDR3 in DNA: TGTGCCAGCAGTTTACCGGGAGGGGTTAGGGGCTACACCTTC. This translates into CASSLPGGVRGYTF.

V is TRBV4-2 and J is TRBJ1-4; 10 nucleotides agree with TRBD1. V was clipped by 2 bases and J by 7 bases; unmatched bases: 4. The CDR3 loop spans 15 amino acids. Germline values: CDR1 LGHNA, CDR2 YNFKEQ. The CDR3 coding sequence is TGTGCCAGCAGCCAACAGGACAGGGGGTTTGAAAAACTGTTTTTT. Translation: CASSQQDRGFEKLFF.

This clone was counted only a few times. The chain employs TRBV6-5 and TRBJ1-2; D is perhaps TRBD1 (6 bases). This CDR3 has 16 residues. V was trimmed by 3 bases and J by 7 bases, leaving 21 bases between them. Looked up from germline, CDR1 is MNHEY and CDR2 is SVGAGI. The CDR3 loop reads CASSYQTGGAGSGYTF. DNA of the CDR3: TGTGCCAGCAGTTATCAAACCGGGGGGGCGGGAAGTGGCTACACCTTC.

In regard to this clone: Other nucleotide sequences from this sample produce the same CDR3. The rearrangement uses TRBV6-1 and TRBJ1-4; 7 bases are a match to TRBD1. Germline-derived CDR1 and CDR2 are MNHNS and SASEGT. The J segment lost 8 bases and the V segment lost 5 bases, leaving 11 bases of the junction unmatched. There are 15 residues in the CDR3. The CDR3 sequence is CASSTRQGGGEKLFF. The CDR3 nucleotides are TGTGCCAGCAGTACCAGACAGGGCGGGGGAGAAAAACTGTTTTTT.

The chain employs TRBV5-6 and TRBJ1-3; D gene ambiguous. Germline V gene sequence: CDR1 SGHDT, CDR2 YYEEEE. Trimming pared 2 bases from V and 8 bases from J, leaving 11 bases between. CDR3 length: 13 residues. The CDR3 sequence is CASSLTAGDTIYF. The CDR3 nucleotides are TGTGCCAGCAGCTTAACAGCCGGCGACACCATATATTTT.

The chain has TRBV30 and TRBJ1-2, with a weak D call TRBD1 (5 bases). The germline V and J ends were trimmed by 4 bases and 7 bases, with 16 bases remaining between them. Germline V gene data show CDR1 as GTSNPN and CDR2 as SVGIG (reference sequence). CDR3 length equals 13 residues. For the CDR3, the DNA is TGTGCCTGGACGTATGACAGTTCATTTGGCTACACCTTC. Amino acid sequence: CAWTYDSSFGYTF.

The chain employs TRBV5-1 and TRBJ2-6, with TRBD2 matching 7 bases. Germline CDR1 is SGHRS and CDR2 is YFSETQ. Unmatched junction bases numbered 9, after V lost 7 bases and J lost 11 bases. The CDR3 sequence is 13 residues long. Written as DNA, the CDR3 is TGCGCCAGCCGTCCCGGGGAGGGATACGTCCTGACTTTC. Translating gives CASRPGEGYVLTF.

This clone was counted once. The chain carries TRBV6-6 and TRBJ1-5; D gene unclear. This CDR3 comprises 14 residues. Germline values: CDR1 MNHNY, CDR2 SVGAGI (reference sequence). The V end lost 5 bases, the J end lost 7 bases, and 15 bases lay between the germline ends. The DNA for the CDR3 is TGTGCCAGCAGTCGCGCAGGTCGGCGGCAGCCCCAGCATTTT. Translated: CASSRAGRRQPQHF.

This clone showed up just a few times. V usage is TRBV9 and J usage is TRBJ1-1; D unresolved. Germline loops: CDR1 SGDLS, CDR2 YYNGEE. This CDR3 is built from 13 residues. Trimming left V 0 bases short and J 3 bases short, with 6 bases between. CDR3 DNA: TGTGCCAGCAGCGTAGCTTGGGACACTGAAGCTTTCTTT. Its translation is CASSVAWDTEAFF. Drawing the rest from reference TRBV9 and TRBJ1-1, the complete variable domain is DSGVTQTPKHLITATGQRVTLRCSPRSGDLSVYWYQQSLDQGLQFLIQYYNGEERAKGNILERFSAQQFPDLHSELNLSSLELGDSALYFCASSVAWDTEAFFGQGTRLTVV.

This chain connects TRBV6-1 to TRBJ2-1, with 9 bases fitting TRBD1. Per the germline V gene, CDR1 is MNHNS and CDR2 is SASEGT. Trimming removed 4 bases from V and 5 bases from J; junction bases left unmatched: 9. The CDR3 is made up of 16 amino acids. CDR3 amino acids: CASSATTGQGNNEQFF. The CDR3, as DNA: TGTGCCAGCAGTGCTACAACGGGACAGGGCAACAATGAGCAGTTCTTC.

This chain links TRBV5-6 with TRBJ1-2, with TRBD1 matching 9 bases. CDR1 is SGHDT and CDR2 is YYEEEE in the germline V gene. The V and J ends lost 8 bases and 1 base, in that order; junction bases with no gene match: 12. The CDR3 runs to 16 residues. This CDR3 is CASTPTGTGINYGYTF. CDR3 DNA: TGTGCCAGTACACCAACCGGGACAGGGATTAACTATGGCTACACCTTC.

The chain combines TRBV7-3 with TRBJ2-2; D is undetermined. The germline V gene encodes CDR1 SGHTA and CDR2 FQGTGA. Deletions cut 3 bases from V and 5 bases from J, with 4 bases between. The CDR3 is 12 amino acids. In nucleotides, the CDR3 is TGTGCCAGCAGCTTTTCTACCGGGGAGCTGTTTTTT. Translated: CASSFSTGELFF.